This TCR beta chain stems from a study of cytomegalovirus exposure and HLA in healthy donors. Only a few counts were recorded for this clone. Its antigen is unknown. Study outcomes and limitations: In an earlier analysis, in some 500 donors, most V segments appeared productive either ~87% or ~30% of the time.

PCR involved 60 Vbeta and 13 Jbeta primers. This table comes from immunoSEQ multiplex PCR, and its TCRdb copy is limited to in-frame clones, with some not included. The sample contains some 120,000 clones, roughly a tenth of which appear only once. The sequenced sample was PBMCs. The source is a woman under 30 in good health and CMV-seropositive.

DNA of the CDR3: TGTGCCAGCAGCTTCCGACTAGCGGGGTCAACTGATACGCAGTATTTT. It yields the protein CASSFRLAGSTDTQYF. The rearrangement links TRBV11-2 to TRBJ2-3, with 11 bases fitting TRBD2. CDR1 is SGHAT and CDR2 is FQNNGV in the germline V gene. Trimming cost V 3 bases and J 6 bases; bases outside gene matches: 8. This CDR3 has 16 residues.